This T cell receptor beta chain was sequenced for a study of T cell responses to AZD1222 COVID-19 vaccine (dated by TCRdb to the early 2020s). Study-level background: TCR sequencing covered some 240 trial participants: 200 to 210 given two doses of AZD1222 and some 25 given two doses of MenACWY control vaccine. Trial participants were enrolled by age into subgroups of 18-55, 56-69 and 70-plus years, and 148, 28 and 57 TCR-sequenced participants, respectively, were included in these subgroups. What the research found in general, with its limitations: No day 14 peak-response samples were available, so repertoires were characterized only after the peak T cell response. The vaccine-associated CD4 TCRs covered the entire spike protein, and the dominant responses fell in regions 160-218 and 743-854. After two AZD1222 doses, spike-specific TCR breadth and depth were significantly higher than at day 0 and than in MenACWY recipients. Epitopes outside the regions mutated in the B.1.351 and B.1.1.7 variants were reportedly recognized by nearly half of the unique spike-specific TCRs. Conclusions about previously exposed vaccinees are limited, since just 6 or 7 AZD1222 recipients were seropositive for SARS-CoV-2 at baseline. Participants were mostly white British and included more females than males, and it was suggested by the authors that clonal diversity may have been underestimated. The 56-69-year group was small, and its depth increase did not reach significance, likely because of low power.

Measured from the cysteine to the phenylalanine, the CDR3 is 13 residues long. CDR3 DNA only is kept here, 39 bases in frame from base 1. V loses 2 bases of germline sequence and J loses 3 bases, and the interval between the two ends is 7 bases. Taken from the germline V gene, the CDR1 and CDR2 loops are SGHRS and YFSETQ. A remark on this clone: Its specific antigen is unknown. No much larger clone is present one base from it, and per-base qualities are unavailable.

The CDR3 regions of human TCRbeta chains were subjected to immunosequencing. As for the original processing: Repertoire TCRs were checked for matches against a reference library of SARS-CoV-2-specific TCRs that had been generated using the MIRA antigen-specificity platform. Breadth meant the fraction of unique TCRs that were SARS-CoV-2-associated, whereas depth meant the fraction of total T cells that were SARS-CoV-2-associated. Using the MIRA data, each spike-specific TCR was mapped to the spike region that the TCR reacts to and placed in a CD4 or CD8 class. Log10-transformed breadth and depth values were compared by one-way ANOVA with Sidak's multiple comparisons tests. The table was pulled from immuneACCESS by TCRdb, which kept in-frame rearrangements only. Such tables lose some clones; where checked, under half of the loss comes from unresolved V genes, and the rest has no known cause. The V and J calls and clone size are taken from that table; D and trimming were inferred from the DNA. For this sample there are about 120,000 clones; approximately 91% appear just once. Of the sample, roughly 0.98% falls within the top ten clones.

The meaning of the sample's time point label: about 28 days (+/-7) after the second vaccine dose. Because spike-specific TCR depth and breadth did not differ between the two schedules, AZD1222 recipients who got a second dose at roughly 4 weeks were pooled with those who got a second dose at roughly 12 weeks. Samples from vaccinated people were obtained from the UK trials COV001 and COV002, which included a single-blind randomized controlled phase 2/3 trial of AZD1222 (ChAdOx1 nCoV-19) in healthy adults. Trial participant PBMC samples were collected at day 0 and day 28 after the second dose for TCRbeta chain sequencing.

Sample: peripheral blood, taken 28 days after the second AZD1222 dose. The chain uses TRBV5-1 and TRBJ2-3; too little of a D gene remains to name it. The receptor comes from an adult who received the AZD1222 COVID-19 vaccine. The CDR3 region has the sequence CASSFSGTDTQYF. The DNA sequence is TGCGCCAGCAGCTTCTCCGGGACAGATACGCAGTATTTT.